This T cell receptor (beta chain) comes out of a study of blood T cell repertoires in COVID-19. Authors' data handling: Cell counts per sample came from amplifying reference gene primers. Assay used: immunoSEQ multiplex PCR; TCRdb lists only in-frame clones, some missing. V, J and clone size are those of that table, while D and trimming were read from the DNA. The sample lists 120,000 to 150,000 clones; approximately 87% were seen once. Self-reported history from a screening survey and questionnaire set each donor's cohort. This CDR3 comprises 15 residues. Germline-derived CDR1 and CDR2 are SGHRS and YFSETQ. V was pared by 2 bases and J by 4 bases, with 16 bases between.

The chain combines TRBV5-1 with TRBJ2-7, with a weak D call TRBD1 (5 bases). The sequence was collected from a woman under 40 with acute COVID-19. What was sequenced was PBMCs or T cells enriched from blood (not recorded which). This CDR3 reads CASSFERLQGYEQYF. CDR3 nucleotide sequence: TGCGCCAGCAGCTTCGAGAGACTGCAGGGTTACGAGCAGTACTTC.